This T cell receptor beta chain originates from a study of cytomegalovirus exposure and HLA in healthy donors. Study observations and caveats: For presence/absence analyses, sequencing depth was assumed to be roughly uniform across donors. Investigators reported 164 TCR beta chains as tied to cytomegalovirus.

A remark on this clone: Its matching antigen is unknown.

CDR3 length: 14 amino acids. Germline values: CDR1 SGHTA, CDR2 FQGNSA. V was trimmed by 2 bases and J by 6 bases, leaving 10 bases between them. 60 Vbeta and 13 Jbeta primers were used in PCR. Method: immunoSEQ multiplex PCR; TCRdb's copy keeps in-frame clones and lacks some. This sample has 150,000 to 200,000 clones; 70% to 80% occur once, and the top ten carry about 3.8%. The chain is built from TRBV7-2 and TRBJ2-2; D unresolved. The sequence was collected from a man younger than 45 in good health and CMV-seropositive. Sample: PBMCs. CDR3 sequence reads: CASSLTDTAGELFF. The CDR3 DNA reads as TGTGCCAGCAGCTTAACCGACACGGCCGGGGAGCTGTTTTTT. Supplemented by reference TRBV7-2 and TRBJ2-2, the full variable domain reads GAGVSQSPSNKVTEKGKDVELRCDPISGHTALYWYRQSLGQGLEFLIYFQGNSAPDKSGLPSDRFSAERTGGSVSTLTIQRTQQEDSAVYLCASSLTDTAGELFFGEGSRLTVL.